The next 13 T cell receptor beta chains were all read from a single sample in a study of T cell responses to AZD1222 COVID-19 vaccine. Here immunoSEQ multiplex PCR was the method, and the copy in TCRdb shows in-frame clones only, minus some. The repertoire includes tens of thousands of clones, nearly 90% of them detected once, and about 1.6% sits in the top ten. Sample: peripheral blood, taken on day 0 of AZD1222 vaccination. The receptors shown here come from an adult in good health.

This chain uses TRBV27 with TRBJ2-1; D is ambiguous. CDR1 is MNHEY, CDR2 SMNVEV, per germline (reference sequence). The CDR3 totals 14 residues. The germline V and J ends were trimmed by 2 bases and 5 bases, with 10 bases remaining between them. The CDR3 region has the DNA TGTGCCAGCAGTTTAATTTCACTCGACAATGAGCAGTTCTTC. Protein: CASSLISLDNEQFF.

This sequence joins TRBV5-1 and TRBJ2-3; D not resolved. The germline V gene encodes CDR1 SGHRS and CDR2 YFSETQ. The CDR3 runs 17 residues. With 4 bases removed from V and 5 bases from J, the gap between germline ends came to 23 bases. DNA of the CDR3: TGCGCCAGCAGCCCGATCGGTGGACCAGAACCGGAAGATACGCAGTATTTT. It encodes CASSPIGGPEPEDTQYF.

This chain's CDR3 is CASSLWGGVGQPQHF. In nucleotides, the CDR3 is TGTGCCAGCAGCTTGTGGGGAGGGGTCGGTCAGCCCCAGCATTTT. V is TRBV5-8 and J is TRBJ1-5, with a possible D match to TRBD1 (5 bases). The CDR3 consists of 15 residues. Germline CDR1 is SGHTS and CDR2 is YDEGEE. V was cut by 1 base and J by 6 bases, with 14 bases left in between.

The rearrangement links TRBV12-3 or TRBV12-4 to TRBJ1-6; TRBD1 agrees at 9 bases. Germline trimming cut 11 bases from V and 7 bases from J; bases unmatched to any gene: 6. The CDR3 loop spans 13 amino acids. Here the CDR3 DNA reads TGTGCCTCCCGGGGACAGGGAAATTCACCCCTCCACTTT. Its translation is CASRGQGNSPLHF.

The V and J genes are TRBV11-2 and TRBJ2-7; D uncertain. The germline V and J ends were trimmed by 1 base and 3 bases, with 16 bases remaining between them. This CDR3 has 16 residues. Germline V gene sequence: CDR1 SGHAT, CDR2 FQNNGV. The CDR3 sequence: CASSLGGVGFLYEQYF. In nucleotides, the CDR3 is TGTGCCAGCAGCTTAGGTGGGGTGGGGTTTCTCTACGAGCAGTACTTC.

The gene calls are TRBV4-1 and TRBJ1-5, with unresolved D. The CDR3 extends over 13 amino acids. CDR1 is MGHRA, CDR2 YSYEKL, per germline. V was trimmed by 3 bases and J by 0 bases, leaving 3 bases between them. The DNA of the CDR3 is TGCGCCAGCAGCCAGGCTAGCAATCAGCCCCAGCATTTT. Protein sequence: CASSQASNQPQHF.

J is TRBJ1-1 and V is TRBV7-9; D remains unclear. Germline V gene data show CDR1 as SEHNR and CDR2 as FQNEAQ (reference sequence). With 4 bases removed from V and 5 bases from J, the gap between germline ends came to 14 bases. This CDR3 region has 14 residues. For the CDR3, the DNA is TGTGCCAGCAGCTCAGACGTCCGTGGGACTGAAGCTTTCTTT. Translated, it gives CASSSDVRGTEAFF.

This clone was recorded only once. J is TRBJ1-1 and V is TRBV7-9; D is undetermined. CDR3 size: 13 residues. Germline V CDR1 and CDR2: SEHNR, FQNEAQ (reference sequence). V lost 5 bases and J lost 1, with 8 bases in between. The CDR3 protein is CASSPPGNTEAFF. The CDR3 nucleotides read TGTGCCAGCAGCCCCCCGGGGAACACTGAAGCTTTCTTT. Filled out from reference TRBV7-9 and TRBJ1-1, the complete variable domain reads DTGVSQNPRHKITKRGQNVTFRCDPISEHNRLYWYRQTLGQGPEFLTYFQNEAQLEKSRLLSDRFSAERPKGSFSTLEIQRTEQGDSAMYLCASSPPGNTEAFFGQGTRLTVV.

The rearrangement uses TRBV19 and TRBJ1-1; tentatively, D is TRBD1 (5 bases). This CDR3 region has 12 residues. Germline-derived CDR1 and CDR2 are LNHDA and SQIVND (reference sequence). Deletions cut 3 bases from V and 9 bases from J, with 11 bases between. In DNA form, the CDR3 reads TGTGCCAGTAGTATCATGTCAGGGAAAGCTTTCTTT. This codes for CASSIMSGKAFF.

The chain combines TRBV11-1 with TRBJ2-1, with 9 nucleotides matching TRBD2. Germline-derived CDR1 and CDR2 are SGHAT and FQDESV (reference sequence). The V and J ends lost 7 bases and 5 bases, in that order; junction bases with no gene match: 6. The CDR3 has 14 amino acids. In DNA, the CDR3 is TGTGCCAGCACCCGGACTAGCGACAACAATGAGCAGTTCTTC. Amino acid sequence: CASTRTSDNNEQFF.

The chain combines TRBV30 with TRBJ2-7; possibly TRBD2 for D (7 bases). V lost 3 bases and J 1 base, leaving 13 bases between the germline ends. The length of the CDR3 is 14 residues. Per the germline V gene, CDR1 is GTSNPN and CDR2 is SVGIG (reference sequence). The DNA for the CDR3 is TGTGCCTGGAGCGCAGGGGAGGGGTCCTACGAGCAGTACTTC. This encodes CAWSAGEGSYEQYF.

The rearrangement joins TRBV19 to TRBJ2-3, with D perhaps matching TRBD2 (5 bases). This CDR3 region has 15 residues. V was cut by 7 bases and J by 2 bases, with 16 bases left in between. Per the germline V gene, CDR1 is LNHDA and CDR2 is SQIVND (reference sequence). The CDR3 region is CASNVGSGDTDTQYF. The CDR3 bases are TGTGCCAGTAACGTCGGCAGCGGCGACACAGATACGCAGTATTTT.

CDR3 DNA: TGTGCCAGCAGTTCCGAGGGTTACAATGAGCAGTTCTTC. It yields the protein CASSSEGYNEQFF. The rearrangement links TRBV2 to TRBJ2-1; D possibly corresponds to TRBD2 (5 bases). Deletions cut 5 bases from V and 4 bases from J, with 9 bases between. The CDR3 loop spans 13 amino acids. Germline CDR1 reads SNHLY; CDR2 reads FYNNEI.